The next 26 T cell receptor beta chains were all read from a single sample in a study of glioma-infiltrating T cells (TCRdb year 2016). Sequenced using an Illumina MiSeq. The iRepertoire nested amplicon-rescue multiplex PCR (arm-PCR) platform was used to amplify TCR alpha and beta CDR3 regions from RNA. TCRdb reprocessing: public reads trimmed at Q25 with fastp, clones called with MiXCR, in-frame beta chains kept. A single entry per CDR3 protein holds the most common genes and DNA from its merged rows. The sample profile shows about 140,000 distinct CDR3 sequences; roughly two fifths of them were found once. The ten largest clones add up to around a fifth of the sample. Sequencing was performed on glioma tissue, nonneoplastic brain tissue, or PBMCs (not recorded which). The receptor source for this set is a human donor with low-grade glioma or glioblastoma, undergoing nonglioma brain surgery, or in good health (not recorded which).

This clonotype was detected many times. The rearrangement joins TRBV28 to TRBJ1-5; D gene ambiguous. Germline V CDR1 and CDR2: MDHEN, SYDVKM. The length of the CDR3 is 12 residues. Trimming removed 1 base from V and 5 bases from J, with 3 bases in between. DNA for the CDR3: TGTGCCAGCAGTTTATTGTATCAGCCCCAGCATTTT. It encodes CASSLLYQPQHF. Combining the CDR3 with reference TRBV28 and TRBJ1-5 gives the whole variable domain DVKVTQSSRYLVKRTGEKVFLECVQDMDHENMFWYRQDPGLGLRLIYFSYDVKMKEKGDIPEGYSVSREKKERFSLILESASTNQTSMYLCASSLLYQPQHFGDGTRLSIL.

The CDR3: CASSHPRTRQTQYF. The CDR3 coding sequence is TGCGCCAGCAGCCACCCCAGGACTAGGCAGACCCAGTACTTC. V is TRBV4-1 and J is TRBJ2-5, with TRBD2 matching over 7 bases. The CDR3 totals 14 residues. The V gene end was trimmed by 3 bases and the J gene end by 6 bases; junction bases not matched to a gene: 7. Germline-derived CDR1 and CDR2 are MGHRA and YSYEKL.

This chain links TRBV6-2 or TRBV6-3 with TRBJ2-1; D may correspond to TRBD1 or TRBD2 (5 bases each). This CDR3 has 13 amino acids. CDR1 and CDR2 (germline): MNHEY, SVGEGT. Trimming stripped 8 bases from V and 8 bases from J, with 16 bases between. CDR3 nucleotide sequence: TGTGCCAGCGAGGGAGTAGTGGGGGATGAGCAGTTCTTC. Protein: CASEGVVGDEQFF.

This clonotype was seen ten or more times. The chain couples TRBV27 to TRBJ1-1, with D maybe TRBD1 (6 bases). Trimming stripped 7 bases from V and 8 bases from J, with 11 bases between. The V gene's germline CDR1 is MNHEY and CDR2 SMNVEV (reference sequence). This CDR3 comprises 11 residues. The CDR3 DNA reads as TGTGCCAGCAAAACCGGGACAGAAGCTTTCTTT. This gives the protein CASKTGTEAFF.

This clonotype showed up just a few times. The chain couples TRBV7-9 to TRBJ1-1; D remains unclear. This CDR3 spans 13 amino acids. The ends were cut back, 0 bases at V and 3 bases at J, with 5 bases in the middle. CDR1 is SEHNR, CDR2 FQNEAQ, per germline (reference sequence). The CDR3 DNA is TGTGCCAGCAGCTTAGCCCGCCACACTGAAGCTTTCTTT. Translation: CASSLARHTEAFF.

The chain combines TRBV20-1 with TRBJ2-1, with D hard to call. The CDR3 is 14 amino acids. The germline V and J ends were trimmed by 0 bases and 8 bases, with 14 bases remaining between them. Germline lookup yields CDR1 DFQATT and CDR2 SNEGSKA (reference sequence). CDR3 nucleotide sequence: TGCAGTGCTAGAGATCTCCCCCCGCTATATGAGCAGTTCTTC. Translated, it gives CSARDLPPLYEQFF.

This rearrangement joins TRBV27 to TRBJ1-2, with a possible D match to TRBD1 (6 bases). This CDR3 contains 13 residues. Trimming left V 7 bases short and J 1 base short, with 10 bases between. The V gene's germline CDR1 is MNHEY and CDR2 SMNVEV (reference sequence). CDR3 residues: CASKGGFNYGYTF. The CDR3 nucleotides read TGTGCCAGCAAGGGGGGTTTTAACTATGGCTACACCTTC.

V usage is TRBV7-2 and J usage is TRBJ2-1, with unresolved D. The CDR3 covers 15 residues. Trimming took 1 base from V and 0 from J, leaving 7 bases between them. From germline, CDR1 is SGHTA and CDR2 FQGNSA. CDR3 amino acids: CASSLGLSSYNEQFF. CDR3 coding DNA: TGTGCCAGCAGCTTAGGACTTAGCTCCTACAATGAGCAGTTCTTC.

This chain links TRBV19 with TRBJ2-7, with 11 bases lining up with TRBD1. The trim removed 0 bases at V and 2 bases at J, leaving 3 bases unmatched. Per the germline V gene, CDR1 is LNHDA and CDR2 is SQIVND (reference sequence). The CDR3 covers 16 residues. DNA of the CDR3: TGTGCCAGTAGTATAGACGCGGGACAGGGGGCCTACGAGCAGTACTTC. Amino acid sequence: CASSIDAGQGAYEQYF.

The gene calls are TRBV2 and TRBJ1-1; 9 bases match TRBD1. The CDR3 runs 17 residues. Germline V gene lookup returns CDR1 SNHLY and CDR2 FYNNEI. The J segment lost 4 bases and the V segment lost 8 bases, leaving 17 bases of the junction unmatched. The CDR3 loop reads CASGGFRDRDKVTEAFF. The CDR3 DNA is TGTGCCAGCGGGGGATTCCGGGACAGGGATAAAGTCACTGAAGCTTTCTTT.

V gene TRBV20-1 combines with J gene TRBJ2-3, with 9 bases identical to TRBD2. The CDR3 has 15 residues. J gave up 4 bases and V 8 bases, and 13 bases lay outside the gene matches. CDR1 is DFQATT, CDR2 SNEGSKA, per germline (reference sequence). In DNA form, the CDR3 reads TGCAGTACCGCGTTCCCGGGACTAGCCGCAGATACGCAGTATTTT. Its protein product is CSTAFPGLAADTQYF.

The chain is built from TRBV2 and TRBJ2-7; 9 nucleotides line up with TRBD1. CDR3 size: 12 residues. CDR1 and CDR2 (germline): SNHLY, FYNNEI. V dropped 7 bases and J dropped 6; count of bases not matched to a gene: 4. The CDR3 sequence is CASTPTGGEQYF. As DNA, the CDR3 is TGTGCCAGCACGCCGACAGGGGGCGAGCAGTACTTC.

This clonotype has only a few counts. The chain recombines TRBV6-6 with TRBJ2-7, with 7 bases aligning to TRBD2. The ends lost 0 bases at V and 3 bases at J; junction bases unmatched: 5. CDR1 is MNHNY, CDR2 SVGAGI, per germline (reference sequence). The CDR3 is 15 residues long. CDR3 amino acids: CASSYSAGDVYEQYF. The DNA of the CDR3 is TGTGCCAGCAGTTACTCCGCGGGAGACGTCTACGAGCAGTACTTC.

This chain uses TRBV6-6 with TRBJ2-7; 11 bases agree with TRBD2. CDR3 size: 15 residues. Germline CDR1 and CDR2: MNHNY and SVGAGI (reference sequence). V lost 3 bases and J lost 4; bases outside the gene matches: 5. In nucleotides, the CDR3 is TGTGCCAGCAGTTATTTTAGCGGGGGGGCGTACGAGCAGTACTTC. Its translation is CASSYFSGGAYEQYF.

This clonotype was seen many times. CDR3: CASSEYKNTEAFF. CDR3 sequence (DNA): TGTGCCAGCAGTGAATACAAGAACACTGAAGCTTTCTTT. The gene calls are TRBV25-1 and TRBJ1-1; no reliable D call. The CDR3 spans 13 residues. Deletions cut 0 bases from V and 1 base from J, with 3 bases between. Germline values: CDR1 MGHDK, CDR2 SYGVNS.

This chain connects TRBV24-1 to TRBJ1-1; D may be TRBD1 (5 bases). Deletions cut 1 base from V and 10 bases from J, with 9 bases between. In germline, CDR1 is KGHDR, CDR2 SFDVKD. The CDR3 totals 12 residues. The CDR3 loop is CATSDFAGGAFF. In DNA form, the CDR3 reads TGTGCCACCAGTGATTTTGCGGGGGGAGCTTTCTTT.

About this clonotype: Being one base from a much bigger clone, this may be a read error. J is TRBJ2-3 and V is TRBV20-1; D is ambiguous. Germline V gives CDR1 DFQATT, CDR2 SNEGSKA (reference sequence). The CDR3 consists of 13 residues. V was shortened by 3 bases and J by 6 bases, with 13 bases between the two germline ends. The CDR3 sequence: CSASVGFGDTQYF. The CDR3 region has the DNA TGCAGTGCTAGTGTTGGGTTTGGCGATACGCAGTATTTT.

This chain joins TRBV20-1 and TRBJ2-3, with D perhaps TRBD1 (5 bases). Germline V gene data show CDR1 as DFQATT and CDR2 as SNEGSKA (reference sequence). V was cut by 3 bases and J by 6 bases, with 19 bases left in between. The CDR3 covers 15 residues. DNA for the CDR3: TGCAGTGCTAGTGGCCGTCAGGGAAATTCGGATACGCAGTATTTT. Its protein is CSASGRQGNSDTQYF.

The J gene is TRBJ2-1, the V gene TRBV20-1; 16 nucleotides match TRBD2. Germline CDR1 is DFQATT and CDR2 is SNEGSKA (reference sequence). V was clipped by 0 bases and J by 13 bases; unmatched bases: 6. This CDR3 is 15 amino acids long. CDR3: CSAREGTSGGVGQFF. Written as DNA, the CDR3 is TGCAGTGCTAGAGAGGGGACTAGCGGGGGGGTAGGTCAGTTCTTC.

The genes are TRBV6-1 and TRBJ1-1, with 9 positions matching TRBD1. The CDR3 length is 15 residues. J was trimmed by 8 bases and V by 1 base; bases with no gene match: 8. The germline gives CDR1 MNHNS, CDR2 SASEGT. The chain's CDR3 is CASSEGGTGKVEAFF. CDR3 nucleotide sequence: TGTGCCAGCAGTGAAGGGGGGACAGGGAAAGTAGAAGCTTTCTTT.

The chain links TRBV27 to TRBJ1-5; TRBD1 aligns across 8 bases. CDR1 MNHEY and CDR2 SMNVEV come from the germline V gene (reference sequence). The CDR3 has 15 residues. Trimming at V came to 6 bases and at J to 5 bases, leaving 9 bases not matched to a gene. Written as DNA, the CDR3 is TGTGCCAGCAGCCGGACAGGGAGGGAGGATCAGCCCCAGCATTTT. Its translation: CASSRTGREDQPQHF.

V gene TRBV5-1 combines with J gene TRBJ2-5; 8 bases agree with TRBD1. This CDR3 comprises 15 residues. V was clipped by 3 bases and J by 5 bases; unmatched bases: 9. Germline V gene lookup returns CDR1 SGHRS and CDR2 YFSETQ. For the CDR3, the DNA is TGCGCCAGCAGCTCAGACAGGGGAACCTGGGAGACCCAGTACTTC. Translated: CASSSDRGTWETQYF. The whole variable domain, remainder taken from reference TRBV5-1 and TRBJ2-5, is KAGVTQTPRYLIKTRGQQVTLSCSPISGHRSVSWYQQTPGQGLQFLFEYFSETQRNKGNFPGRFSGRQFSNSRSEMNVSTLELGDSALYLCASSSDRGTWETQYFGPGTRLLVL.

The CDR3 coding sequence is TGCGCCAGCAGCCAAGATCCCGGGCGGGGCCGGAATAACTATGGCTACACCTTC. Translating it yields CASSQDPGRGRNNYGYTF. V is TRBV4-3 and J is TRBJ1-2; a possible D gene is TRBD1 (5 bases). Germline V CDR1 and CDR2: LGHNA, YSLEER. CDR3 size: 18 residues. Trimming shortened V by 0 bases and J by 1 base, and 18 bases separated the two germline ends.

This chain uses TRBV7-9 with TRBJ2-5, with 7 positions matching TRBD1. The CDR3 covers 14 residues. The germline CDR1 and CDR2 sequences are SEHNR and FQNEAQ (reference sequence). V shed 4 bases and J 1 base; nucleotides not matched to a gene: 3. The CDR3 DNA reads TGTGCCAGCAGCTCCTGGACAGGCCAAGAGACCCAGTACTTC. Its protein product is CASSSWTGQETQYF.

This clonotype was seen more than once but under ten times. The chain employs TRBV7-6 and TRBJ1-5; no firm D call. Between the trimmed V and J ends, which lost 5 bases and 2 bases, there was a span of 13 bases. CDR1 is SGHVS and CDR2 is FNYEAQ in the germline V gene. The CDR3 covers 15 residues. CDR3 in DNA: TGTGCCAGCAGCAAAGAATGGGGAGGCAATCAGCCCCAGCATTTT. Protein: CASSKEWGGNQPQHF. Combining the CDR3 with reference TRBV7-6 and TRBJ1-5 gives the whole variable domain GAGVSQSPRYKVTKRGQDVALRCDPISGHVSLYWYRQALGQGPEFLTYFNYEAQQDKSGLPNDRFSAERPEGSISTLTIQRTEQRDSAMYRCASSKEWGGNQPQHFGDGTRLSIL.

The chain has TRBV6-2 or TRBV6-3 and TRBJ1-1, with D maybe TRBD1 (6 bases). The germline V gene has CDR1 MNHEY and CDR2 SVGEGT. There are 15 residues in the CDR3. Between the trimmed V and J ends, which lost 2 bases and 2 bases, there was a span of 12 bases. CDR3 in DNA: TGTGCCAGCAGTTACAATGGACAGCCCAACACTGAAGCTTTCTTT. This sequence encodes CASSYNGQPNTEAFF.